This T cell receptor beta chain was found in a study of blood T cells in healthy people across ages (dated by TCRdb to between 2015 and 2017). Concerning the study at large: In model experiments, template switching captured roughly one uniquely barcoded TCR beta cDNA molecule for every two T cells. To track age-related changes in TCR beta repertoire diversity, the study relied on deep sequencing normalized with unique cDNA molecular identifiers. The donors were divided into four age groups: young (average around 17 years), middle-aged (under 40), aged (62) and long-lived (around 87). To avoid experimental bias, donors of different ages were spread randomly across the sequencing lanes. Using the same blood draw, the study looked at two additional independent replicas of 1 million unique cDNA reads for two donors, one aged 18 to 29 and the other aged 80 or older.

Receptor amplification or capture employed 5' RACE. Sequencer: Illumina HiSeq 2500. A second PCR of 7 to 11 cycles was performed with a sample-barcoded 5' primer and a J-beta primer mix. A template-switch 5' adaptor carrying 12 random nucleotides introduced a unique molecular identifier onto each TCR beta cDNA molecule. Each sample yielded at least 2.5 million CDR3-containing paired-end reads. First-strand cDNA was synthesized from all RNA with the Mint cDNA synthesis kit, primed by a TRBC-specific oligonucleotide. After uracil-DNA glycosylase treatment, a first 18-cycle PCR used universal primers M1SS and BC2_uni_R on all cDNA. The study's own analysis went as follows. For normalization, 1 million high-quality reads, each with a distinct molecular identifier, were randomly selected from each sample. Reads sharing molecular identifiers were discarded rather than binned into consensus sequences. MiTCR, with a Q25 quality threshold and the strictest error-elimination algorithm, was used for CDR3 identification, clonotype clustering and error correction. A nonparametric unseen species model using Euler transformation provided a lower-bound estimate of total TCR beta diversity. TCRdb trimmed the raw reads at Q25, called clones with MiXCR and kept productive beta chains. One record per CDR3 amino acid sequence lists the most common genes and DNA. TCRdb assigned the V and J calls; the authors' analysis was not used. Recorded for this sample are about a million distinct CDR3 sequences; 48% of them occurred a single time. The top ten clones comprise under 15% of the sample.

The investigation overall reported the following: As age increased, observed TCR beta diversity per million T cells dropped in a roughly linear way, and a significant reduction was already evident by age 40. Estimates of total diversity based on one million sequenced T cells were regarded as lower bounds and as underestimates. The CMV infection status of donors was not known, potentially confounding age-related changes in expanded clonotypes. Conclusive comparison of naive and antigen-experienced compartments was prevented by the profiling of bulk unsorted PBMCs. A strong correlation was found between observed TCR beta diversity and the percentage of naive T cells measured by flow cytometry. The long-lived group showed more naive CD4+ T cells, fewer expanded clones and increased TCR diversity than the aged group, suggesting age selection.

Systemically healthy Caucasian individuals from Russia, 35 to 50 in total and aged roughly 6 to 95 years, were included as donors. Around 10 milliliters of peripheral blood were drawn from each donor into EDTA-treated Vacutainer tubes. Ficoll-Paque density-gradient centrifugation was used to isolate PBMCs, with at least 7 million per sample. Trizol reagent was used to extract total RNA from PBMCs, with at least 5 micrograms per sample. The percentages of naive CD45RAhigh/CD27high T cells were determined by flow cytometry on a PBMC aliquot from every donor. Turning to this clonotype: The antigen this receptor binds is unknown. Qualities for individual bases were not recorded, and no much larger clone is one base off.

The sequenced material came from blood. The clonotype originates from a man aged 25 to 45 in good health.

The DNA sequence is TGTGCCAGCAGCCCTCAAACCGGACTGGATTATTACGAGCAGTACTTC. Its translation reads: CASSPQTGLDYYEQYF. The sequence joins TRBV7-9 to TRBJ2-7, and TRBD2 may be the D gene, going by 5 matching bases. CDR1 and CDR2, per the germline V gene (reference sequence), are SEHNR and FQNEAQ. V and J lose 5 bases and 4 bases, and a span of 21 bases separates them. The CDR3 numbers 16 residues from cysteine through phenylalanine. Only the CDR3 DNA stays, 48 bases, in frame from base 1.